This T cell receptor beta chain was profiled in a study of blood T cell repertoires in COVID-19 (dated by TCRdb to 2018 to 2021). Study-wide context: Collaborator samples came from the United States, Italy and Spain and covered acute and convalescent phases of COVID-19. The prospective study material was composed of cDNA or gDNA derived from T cells, B-cell-depleted T cells, or PBMCs. Deeply sampled blood TCRbeta repertoires from subjects exposed to, actively infected with, or recovered from COVID-19 were included in the dataset. The repertoires were released in a freely available public database meant as a resource for research on the immune response to SARS-CoV-2. Samples were obtained from the ongoing ImmuneRACE study (first 160 participants) and from 1,254 subjects provided by 6 global collaborators. A de-identified subject ID, COVID-19 status, age in years and sex were almost always included in the sample metadata. Where HLA class I and class II types were available, the types were taken from metadata supplied by the sample provider, not from assay-based typing. Overall results and qualifications from the work: The quantity of clinical and demographic metadata differed by source and by participant and was supplied without curation.

Remarks on this clone: Its specific antigen is unknown. It has no much larger one-base neighbor in the sample; base qualities were not kept.

TCRbeta CDR3 regions were amplified from genomic DNA by means of the immunoSEQ Assay, a bias-controlled multiplex PCR. The authors' pipeline ran thus. The number of nucleated cells in each sample was estimated by amplification of reference gene primers within the assay. Sequence reads were collapsed and filtered to measure the absolute abundance of every unique TCRbeta CDR3 rearrangement. Productive Simpson clonality was computed per sample as the square root of Simpson's diversity index over productive rearrangements. Held by TCRdb, this immuneACCESS table contains in-frame sequences only and omits some clones. Under half of the omission traces to an unresolved V gene where checked; the cause of the rest is unknown. V and J calls and clone size are as listed in that table; D and trimming were resolved from the DNA. For this sample there are around 260,000 clones; about 86% appear just once. The biggest ten clones account for under 5% of the sample.

Participants in the prospective study were aged about 18 to 100 years, lived in under 30 United States geographic areas, and enrolled through a virtual design. In the prospective study, cohorts were assigned on the basis of participant-reported clinical history obtained from a screening survey and a study questionnaire. In the prospective study, whole blood, serum and a nasopharyngeal or oropharyngeal swab were collected from each participant by mobile phlebotomists. Participants in the prospective study had the option to provide additional blood draws and questionnaires over an approximately 2-month period. Blood samples from the prospective study were shipped frozen or at room temperature prior to DNA extraction. The CDR3 covers 15 residues, taking in both the cysteine and the phenylalanine. Only the CDR3 portion is preserved as DNA: 45 bases, with reading frame beginning at the first base. CDR1 and CDR2 are read off the germline V gene as SGHAT and FQNNGV. Clipping removes 5 bases from V and 6 bases from J, with 8 as the unmatched junction base count.

This TCR was sampled from a man aged 25 to 40 with acute COVID-19. The sequence links TRBV11-2 to TRBJ2-1, and TRBD2 aligns with 9 junction nucleotides. The material sequenced was PBMCs or T cells enriched from blood (not recorded which). This receptor has the CDR3 CASSPIAGGVNEQFF. In nucleotide form, the sequence is TGTGCCAGCAGCCCTATTGCGGGGGGGGTCAATGAGCAGTTCTTC.